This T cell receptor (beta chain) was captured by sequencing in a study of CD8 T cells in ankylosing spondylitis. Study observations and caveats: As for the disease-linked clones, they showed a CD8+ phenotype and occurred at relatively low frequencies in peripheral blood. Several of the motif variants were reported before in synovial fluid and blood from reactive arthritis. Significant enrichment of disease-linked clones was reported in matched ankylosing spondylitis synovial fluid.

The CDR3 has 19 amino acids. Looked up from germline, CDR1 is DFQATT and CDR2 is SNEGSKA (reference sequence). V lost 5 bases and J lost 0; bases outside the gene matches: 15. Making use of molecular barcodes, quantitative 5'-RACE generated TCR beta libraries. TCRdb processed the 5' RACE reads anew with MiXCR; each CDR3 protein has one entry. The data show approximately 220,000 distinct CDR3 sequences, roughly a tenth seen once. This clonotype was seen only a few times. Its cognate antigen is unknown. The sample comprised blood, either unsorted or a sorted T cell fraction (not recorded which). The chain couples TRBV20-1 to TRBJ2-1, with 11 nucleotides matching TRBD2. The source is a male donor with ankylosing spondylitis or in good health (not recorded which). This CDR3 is CSAPPTSGGPPSSYNEQFF. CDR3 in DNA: TGCAGTGCTCCTCCTACTAGCGGGGGACCCCCGAGCTCCTACAATGAGCAGTTCTTC.